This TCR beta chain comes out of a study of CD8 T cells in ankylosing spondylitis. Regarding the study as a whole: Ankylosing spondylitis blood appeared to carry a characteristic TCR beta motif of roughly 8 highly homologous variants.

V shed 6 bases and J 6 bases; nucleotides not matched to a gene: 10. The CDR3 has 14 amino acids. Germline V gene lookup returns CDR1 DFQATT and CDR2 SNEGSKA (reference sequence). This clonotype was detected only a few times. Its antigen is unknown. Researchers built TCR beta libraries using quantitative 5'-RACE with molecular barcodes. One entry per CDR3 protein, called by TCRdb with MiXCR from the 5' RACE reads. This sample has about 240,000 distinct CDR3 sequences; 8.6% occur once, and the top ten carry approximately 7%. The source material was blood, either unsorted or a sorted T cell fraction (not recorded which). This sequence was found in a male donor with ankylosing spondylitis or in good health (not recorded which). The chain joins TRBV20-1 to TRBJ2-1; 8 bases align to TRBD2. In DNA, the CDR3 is TGCAGTGCCGTCGGGGGGGGCGCGGGCAATGAGCAGTTCTTC. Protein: CSAVGGGAGNEQFF.